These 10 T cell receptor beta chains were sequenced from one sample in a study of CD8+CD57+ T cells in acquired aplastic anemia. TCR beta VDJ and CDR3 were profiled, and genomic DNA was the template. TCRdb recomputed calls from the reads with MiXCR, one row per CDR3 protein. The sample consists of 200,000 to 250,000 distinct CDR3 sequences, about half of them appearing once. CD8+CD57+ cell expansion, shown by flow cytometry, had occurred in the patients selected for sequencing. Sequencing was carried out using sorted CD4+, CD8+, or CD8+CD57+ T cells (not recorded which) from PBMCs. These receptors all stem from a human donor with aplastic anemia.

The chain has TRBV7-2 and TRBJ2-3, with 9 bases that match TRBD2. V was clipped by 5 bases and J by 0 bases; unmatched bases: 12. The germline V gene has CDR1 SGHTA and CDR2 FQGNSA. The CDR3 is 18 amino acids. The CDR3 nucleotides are TGTGCCAGCAGCCAAGGAGCGGGGGGCTCCCCTAGCACAGATACGCAGTATTTT. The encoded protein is CASSQGAGGSPSTDTQYF.

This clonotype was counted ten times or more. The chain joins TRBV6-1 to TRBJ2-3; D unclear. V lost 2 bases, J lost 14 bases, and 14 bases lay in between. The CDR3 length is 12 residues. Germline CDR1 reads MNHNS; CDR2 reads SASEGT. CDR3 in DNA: TGTGCCAGCAGTGAAAGTGGGCTCGGTGGGTATTTT. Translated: CASSESGLGGYF.

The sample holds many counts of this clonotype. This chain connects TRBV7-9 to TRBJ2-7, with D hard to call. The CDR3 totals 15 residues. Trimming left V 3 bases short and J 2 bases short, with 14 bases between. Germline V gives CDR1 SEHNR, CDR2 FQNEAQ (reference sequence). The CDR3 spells CASSFSVVTTYEQYF. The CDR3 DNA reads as TGTGCCAGCAGCTTTTCGGTCGTAACTACCTACGAGCAGTACTTC.

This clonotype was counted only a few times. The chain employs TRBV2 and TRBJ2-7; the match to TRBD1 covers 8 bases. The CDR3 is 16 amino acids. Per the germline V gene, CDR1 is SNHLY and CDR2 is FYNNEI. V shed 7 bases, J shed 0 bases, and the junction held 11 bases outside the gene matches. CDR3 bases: TGTGCCAGCAAAGTTGGACAGGGCGGGTCCTCCTACGAGCAGTACTTC. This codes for CASKVGQGGSSYEQYF.

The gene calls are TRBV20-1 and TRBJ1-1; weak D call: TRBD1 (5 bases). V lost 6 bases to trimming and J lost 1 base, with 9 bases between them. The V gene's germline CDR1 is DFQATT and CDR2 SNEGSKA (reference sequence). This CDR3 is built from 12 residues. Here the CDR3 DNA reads TGCAGTGCAGGGCAGGGGAACACTGAAGCTTTCTTT. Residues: CSAGQGNTEAFF.

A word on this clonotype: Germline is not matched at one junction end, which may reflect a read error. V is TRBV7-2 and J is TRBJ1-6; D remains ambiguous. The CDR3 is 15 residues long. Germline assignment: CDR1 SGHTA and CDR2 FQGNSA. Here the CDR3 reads CASSTNAQRVSPLHF. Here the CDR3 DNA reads TGCGCCAGCAGCACCAACGCCCAAAGGGTTTCACCCCTCCACTTT.

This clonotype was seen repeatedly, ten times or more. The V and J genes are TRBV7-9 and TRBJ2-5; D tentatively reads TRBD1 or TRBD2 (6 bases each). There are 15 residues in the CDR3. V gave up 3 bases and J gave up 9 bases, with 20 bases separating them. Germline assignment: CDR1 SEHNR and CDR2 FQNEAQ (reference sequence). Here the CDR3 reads CASSFPLGGRGSQYF. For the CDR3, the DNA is TGTGCCAGCAGCTTCCCGCTCGGGGGCCGGGGGTCCCAGTACTTC.

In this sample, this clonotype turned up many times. CDR3 amino acids: CASSLRGHTGTGSSGANVLTF. The CDR3 region has the DNA TGTGCCAGTAGTCTCCGAGGACACACCGGGACAGGGTCCTCTGGGGCCAACGTCCTGACTTTC. The V call is TRBV19, the J call TRBJ2-6, with TRBD1 identical over 9 bases. The V gene's germline CDR1 is LNHDA and CDR2 SQIVND (reference sequence). V lost 5 bases, J lost 0 bases, and 17 bases stayed unmatched. The CDR3 runs 21 residues.

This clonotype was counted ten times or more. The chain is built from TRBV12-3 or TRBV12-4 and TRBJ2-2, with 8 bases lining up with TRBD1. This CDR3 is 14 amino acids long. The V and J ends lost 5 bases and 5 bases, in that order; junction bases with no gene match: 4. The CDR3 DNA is TGTGCCAGCAGTGTGACAGGGGAAACCGGGGAGCTGTTTTTT. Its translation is CASSVTGETGELFF.

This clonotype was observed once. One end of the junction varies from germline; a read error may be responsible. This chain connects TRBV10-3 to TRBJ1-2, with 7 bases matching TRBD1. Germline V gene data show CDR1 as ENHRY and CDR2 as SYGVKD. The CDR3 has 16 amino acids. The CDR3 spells CASSYWYRGGEYGYTF. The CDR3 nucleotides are TGTGCCAGCAGTTACTGGTACAGGGGCGGGGAGTATGGCTACACCTTC.